The 25 T cell receptor beta chains presented below share a single source sample, sequenced in a study of shared T cell receptors in the human thymus. The protocol was immunoSEQ multiplex PCR, while the TCRdb copy is restricted to in-frame clones and leaves out a portion. The sample has about 660,000 clones; around 89% are singletons. These sequences were also reported in another study, on human thymus T cells.

The sequencing input was thymocytes. These receptors came from a boy less than two years old with a congenital heart defect.

The V call is TRBV6-1, the J call TRBJ2-2; 8 nucleotides align to TRBD2. The germline gives CDR1 MNHNS, CDR2 SASEGT. This CDR3 is built from 15 residues. Trimming took 3 bases from V and 7 from J; bases not matched to a gene: 7. CDR3 nucleotides: TGTGCCAGCAGTGAGGCCGGGGGGGGGATCGGGGAGCTGTTTTTT. Amino acids: CASSEAGGGIGELFF.

This chain links TRBV19 with TRBJ1-5, with a tentative D call TRBD1 (5 bases). Per germline, CDR1 LNHDA and CDR2 SQIVND (reference sequence). The CDR3 covers 17 residues. The ends were cut back, 4 bases at V and 1 base at J, with 17 bases in the middle. The DNA of the CDR3 is TGTGCCAGTAGTACCCATTCCGGGACTAACAGCAATCAGCCCCAGCATTTT. Protein: CASSTHSGTNSNQPQHF.

The chain links TRBV28 to TRBJ1-4; D unresolved. V lost 3 bases, J lost 8 bases, and 16 bases lay in between. From germline, CDR1 is MDHEN and CDR2 SYDVKM. This CDR3 comprises 15 residues. The CDR3 here is CASSFSRSADEKLFF. The DNA for the CDR3 is TGTGCCAGCAGTTTCTCTAGATCGGCCGACGAAAAACTGTTTTTT.

This clone appeared a few times. The rearrangement links TRBV7-9 to TRBJ2-7; D is possibly TRBD1 (6 bases). The V gene lost 1 base and the J gene lost 3 bases, with 19 bases spanning the gap. Germline V lookup: CDR1 SEHNR, CDR2 FQNEAQ (reference sequence). The CDR3 extends over 17 amino acids. CDR3: CASSLEGEPGALYEQYF. The CDR3 DNA follows: TGTGCCAGCAGCTTAGAGGGAGAACCAGGGGCCCTCTACGAGCAGTACTTC.

The chain employs TRBV27 and TRBJ2-3, with 8 bases matching TRBD2. CDR1 is MNHEY, CDR2 SMNVEV, per germline (reference sequence). After removal of 8 bases from V and 1 base from J, the junction contained 8 bases not matched to a gene. The CDR3 contains 15 residues. The CDR3 DNA reads TGTGCCAGCGCAAGAACGGGAGGGGGCACAGATACGCAGTATTTT. Translated, it gives CASARTGGGTDTQYF.

This chain links TRBV5-5 with TRBJ2-7; 8 nucleotides match TRBD1. V was pared by 4 bases and J by 5 bases, with 8 bases of the junction left unmatched. Germline CDR1 and CDR2: SGHKS and YYEKEE (reference sequence). The CDR3 covers 14 residues. The CDR3 sequence: CASSPQGAGDEQYF. CDR3 nucleotide sequence: TGTGCCAGCAGCCCCCAGGGGGCAGGCGACGAGCAGTACTTC. Complete variable domain (other parts from reference TRBV5-5 and TRBJ2-7): DAGVTQSPTHLIKTRGQQVTLRCSPISGHKSVSWYQQVLGQGPQFIFQYYEKEERGRGNFPDRFSARQFPNYSSELNVNALLLGDSALYLCASSPQGAGDEQYFGPGTRLTVT.

J is TRBJ1-2 and V is TRBV14; TRBD1 is a possible D gene (5 bases). Per the germline V gene, CDR1 is SGHDN and CDR2 is FVKESK. CDR3 length equals 17 residues. Trimming left V 4 bases short and J 4 bases short, with 22 bases between. The CDR3 region has the DNA TGTGCCAGCAGCCTCAACCACTGGGGGGTGAGTGGCTATGGCTACACCTTC. This sequence encodes CASSLNHWGVSGYGYTF.

This clone was seen more than once but under ten times. The chain employs TRBV5-4 and TRBJ1-1; D remains unclear. V shed 4 bases and J shed 3 bases, with 16 bases lying between them. CDR3 length: 15 residues. Germline V gene lookup returns CDR1 SGHNT and CDR2 YYREEE (reference sequence). CDR3 nucleotide sequence: TGTGCCAGCAGCCTCCGGAGGGCGAATCACACTGAAGCTTTCTTT. Encoded protein: CASSLRRANHTEAFF. Full variable domain (missing parts from reference TRBV5-4 and TRBJ1-1): ETGVTQSPTHLIKTRGQQVTLRCSSQSGHNTVSWYQQALGQGPQFIFQYYREEENGRGNFPPRFSGLQFPNYSSELNVNALELDDSALYLCASSLRRANHTEAFFGQGTRLTVV.

The CDR3 DNA sequence: TGTGCCAGCAGTGGAGGGACAGGGGCGCGCCGAAGCCACGAGCAGTACTTC. Amino acid sequence: CASSGGTGARRSHEQYF. The chain joins TRBV6-1 to TRBJ2-7, with 10 bases fitting TRBD1. The CDR3 has 17 residues. Germline assignment: CDR1 MNHNS and CDR2 SASEGT. Trimming took 4 bases from V and 5 from J; bases not matched to a gene: 14.

This clone was counted between two and nine times. This chain joins TRBV4-3 and TRBJ1-4, with 10 bases that match TRBD1. Per the germline V gene, CDR1 is LGHNA and CDR2 is YSLEER. V gave up 2 bases and J gave up 6 bases; unmatched junction bases: 9. The CDR3 extends over 17 amino acids. DNA of the CDR3: TGCGCCAGCAGCCAACACCACGACAGGGGGCCGGATGAAAAACTGTTTTTT. The encoded protein is CASSQHHDRGPDEKLFF.

The gene calls are TRBV27 and TRBJ2-2; 11 nucleotides align to TRBD1. Per germline, CDR1 MNHEY and CDR2 SMNVEV (reference sequence). The CDR3 sequence is 16 residues long. J gave up 8 bases and V 11 bases, and 16 bases lay outside the gene matches. CDR3 in amino acids: CAPVQGGTGGTGELFF. Here the CDR3 DNA reads TGTGCCCCCGTTCAGGGAGGGACAGGGGGGACGGGGGAGCTGTTTTTT.

The V and J genes are TRBV6-1 and TRBJ2-7, with 10 positions matching TRBD1. The CDR3 has 17 amino acids. Looked up from germline, CDR1 is MNHNS and CDR2 is SASEGT. The junction had 7 bases not matched to a gene; V was cut back by 2 bases and J by 0 bases. DNA of the CDR3: TGTGCCAGCAGTGAATGGGACAGGGGTATGAGCTCCTACGAGCAGTACTTC. Translation gives CASSEWDRGMSSYEQYF.

The gene calls are TRBV19 and TRBJ1-3, with TRBD1 matching 7 bases. This CDR3 spans 14 amino acids. Losses at the gene ends were 5 bases for V and 2 bases for J; bases not matched to a gene: 3. Germline V CDR1 and CDR2: LNHDA, SQIVND (reference sequence). The CDR3 region has the DNA TGTGCCAGTAGTCCTGACAGGGCTGGAAACACCATATATTTT. Its translation: CASSPDRAGNTIYF.

This clone was counted once. The chain uses TRBV27 and TRBJ2-7; 11 bases fit TRBD1. V lost 3 bases to trimming and J lost 2 bases; unmatched junction nucleotides: 3. The CDR3 length is 15 residues. CDR1 and CDR2 (germline): MNHEY, SMNVEV (reference sequence). For the CDR3, the DNA is TGTGCCAGCAGTTTGGACAGGGGGCCAACCTACGAGCAGTACTTC. Protein product: CASSLDRGPTYEQYF.

The chain employs TRBV2 and TRBJ2-7; possibly TRBD2 for D (6 bases). Germline CDR1 and CDR2: SNHLY and FYNNEI. V gave up 6 bases and J gave up 3 bases, with 12 bases separating them. The CDR3 is made up of 13 amino acids. CDR3 sequence: CASRPGSLYEQYF. The CDR3 DNA reads TGTGCCAGCAGGCCCGGGAGTCTCTACGAGCAGTACTTC.

The V and J genes are TRBV19 and TRBJ1-2; 9 bases align to TRBD1. Germline V gives CDR1 LNHDA, CDR2 SQIVND (reference sequence). This CDR3 comprises 16 residues. After removal of 1 base from V and 4 bases from J, the junction contained 7 bases not matched to a gene. The CDR3 DNA is TGTGCCAGTAGTATAGTCCCCGCGACAGGGGGCTATGGCTACACCTTC. This sequence encodes CASSIVPATGGYGYTF.

The J gene is TRBJ1-5, the V gene TRBV27, with D possibly matching TRBD1 (6 bases). Germline V gene data show CDR1 as MNHEY and CDR2 as SMNVEV (reference sequence). The CDR3 runs 15 residues. The V and J ends lost 5 bases and 0 bases respectively, with 11 bases between them. The CDR3 sequence: CASSNYRDSNQPQHF. The CDR3 DNA sequence: TGTGCCAGCAGTAATTACAGGGATAGCAATCAGCCCCAGCATTTT.

Regarding this clone: One junction end does not reproduce the germline sequence, and a read error may be involved. The J gene is TRBJ2-2, the V gene TRBV7-7, with 10 bases that match TRBD2. The CDR3 covers 19 residues. CDR1 and CDR2 from the germline V gene are SSHAT and FNYEAQ (reference sequence). CDR3 coding DNA: TGTGCTAGCAGCCCCTTATGTTCCAGCGGGAGGGATGACACCGGGGAGCTGTTTTTT. Its translation: CASSPLCSSGRDDTGELFF.

A single count supports this clone. The chain joins TRBV5-1 to TRBJ2-7; 10 positions agree with TRBD1. This CDR3 spans 19 amino acids. From germline, CDR1 is SGHRS and CDR2 YFSETQ. V was pared by 7 bases and J by 0 bases, with 19 bases of the junction left unmatched. CDR3 nucleotide sequence: TGCGCCAGCTCGCCCTTCTCTCTCCGGGACAGGGGCCCCTCCTACGAGCAGTACTTC. Its translation is CASSPFSLRDRGPSYEQYF.

The J gene is TRBJ2-5, the V gene TRBV4-3; 10 nucleotides line up with TRBD2. The V segment lost 1 base and the J segment 3 bases; nucleotides outside the gene matches: 11. This CDR3 spans 18 amino acids. Germline V lookup: CDR1 LGHNA, CDR2 YSLEER. CDR3 amino acids: CASSQVVASGRPKETQYF. DNA for the CDR3: TGCGCCAGCAGCCAAGTGGTAGCTAGCGGGAGACCCAAAGAGACCCAGTACTTC.

The chain combines TRBV5-1 with TRBJ1-3; no clear D. This CDR3 is 13 amino acids long. Germline-derived CDR1 and CDR2 are SGHRS and YFSETQ. Deletions cut 0 bases from V and 8 bases from J, with 9 bases between. The CDR3 DNA is TGCGCCAGCAGCTTGGACACCGGGGACACCATATATTTT. It is translated as CASSLDTGDTIYF.

This clone showed up just once. This chain connects TRBV28 to TRBJ1-5; TRBD1 matches 8 bases. Germline values: CDR1 MDHEN, CDR2 SYDVKM. This CDR3 has 17 residues. V shed 4 bases, J shed 4 bases, and the junction held 12 bases outside the gene matches. The CDR3 region has the DNA TGTGCCAGCAGTTCTTCCCCCAGGGGGCAGGGGAATCAGCCCCAGCATTTT. Its protein is CASSSSPRGQGNQPQHF.

The chain is built from TRBV5-8 and TRBJ1-5; tentative D call: TRBD1 (6 bases). The CDR3 has 17 residues. V was shortened by 0 bases and J by 0 bases, with 13 bases between the two germline ends. Germline CDR1 and CDR2: SGHTS and YDEGEE. Here the CDR3 DNA reads TGTGCCAGCAGCTTGGACGGGGGGGCGAATAGCAATCAGCCCCAGCATTTT. As protein: CASSLDGGANSNQPQHF.

The chain employs TRBV15 and TRBJ2-7; weak D call: TRBD2 (5 bases). The CDR3 runs 15 residues. Germline CDR1 is LNHNV and CDR2 is YYDKDF (reference sequence). Trimming stripped 4 bases from V and 3 bases from J, with 16 bases between. The DNA for the CDR3 is TGTGCCACCAGCAACGGCCCAGGACTGATCTACGAGCAGTACTTC. As protein: CATSNGPGLIYEQYF.

V is TRBV11-2 and J is TRBJ2-4; TRBD2 agrees at 8 bases. After removal of 4 bases from V and 0 bases from J, the junction contained 14 bases not matched to a gene. CDR3 length equals 19 residues. Per germline, CDR1 SGHAT and CDR2 FQNNGV. This CDR3 is CASSCKNSGSKGAKNIQYF. CDR3 DNA: TGTGCCAGCAGCTGCAAGAACAGCGGGAGTAAGGGAGCCAAAAACATTCAGTACTTC.